This T cell receptor (beta chain) came from a study of control samples from healthy donors and cancer patients. Method: immunoSEQ multiplex PCR; TCRdb's copy keeps in-frame clones and lacks some. The table shows tens of thousands of clones, with nearly 90% occurring only once. Per the germline V gene, CDR1 is ENHRY and CDR2 is SYGVKD. The length of the CDR3 is 13 residues. Trimming at V came to 10 bases and at J to 8 bases, leaving 6 bases not matched to a gene. The receptor was derived from a man aged 55 to 70 with colorectal cancer. The chain couples TRBV10-3 to TRBJ1-6; 9 bases map to TRBD1. The material sequenced was PBMCs. The CDR3 DNA reads TGTGCCACTCGGACAGGGGAGGATTCACCCCTCCACTTT. Residues: CATRTGEDSPLHF.